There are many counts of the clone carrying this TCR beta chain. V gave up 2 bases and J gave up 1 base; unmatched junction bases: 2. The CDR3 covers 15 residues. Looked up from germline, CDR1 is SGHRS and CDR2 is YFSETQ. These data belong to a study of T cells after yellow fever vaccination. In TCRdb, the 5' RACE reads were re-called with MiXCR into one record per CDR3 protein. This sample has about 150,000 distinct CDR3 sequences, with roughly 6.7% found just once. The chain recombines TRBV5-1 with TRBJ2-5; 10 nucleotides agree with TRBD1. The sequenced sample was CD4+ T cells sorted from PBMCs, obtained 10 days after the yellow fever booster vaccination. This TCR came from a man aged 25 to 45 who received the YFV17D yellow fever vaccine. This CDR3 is CASSFRQGAQETQYF. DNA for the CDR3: TGCGCCAGCAGCTTCAGACAGGGGGCCCAAGAGACCCAGTACTTC.